The following is a T cell receptor (beta chain) sequence with its context. What it recognizes is unknown. CDR3 length: 15 residues. The V end lost 5 bases, the J end lost 2 bases, and 17 bases lay between the germline ends. Germline CDR1 reads DFQATT; CDR2 reads SNEGSKA (reference sequence). This sample is drawn from a study of vaccination and CD4 T cells after COVID-19. Across the study: Post-COVID draws followed diagnosis by a median roughly 99 days (range 35 to 161). As control conditions, cultures were given either a CEFX pool serving as positive control, an HIV-1 Nef pool, or no peptide at all.

Once obtained from cultured CD4+ T cells, the DNA was sequenced using the Oncomine TCR Beta short-read assay. TCRdb redid the calling of the PCR reads with MiXCR, one entry per CDR3 protein. The sample lists about 20,000 distinct CDR3 sequences; roughly 50% were seen once. Treatment specified: roughly 10-day PBMC culture with coronavirus spike peptide pools or control peptides (ViraFEST assay). ViraFEST used peptide pools to expand antigen-specific T cells, then sequenced TCRs. Findings of the study overall: Post-vaccination, and not before, a median about 90% of reactive clones appeared in convalescent patients.

The specimen was CD4+ T cells from blood, cultured in vitro. The V gene is TRBV20-1, the J gene TRBJ2-3; D is perhaps TRBD2 (5 bases). The sequence was collected from a human donor who had recovered from COVID-19. CDR3 sequence: CSAPRADTFTDTQYF. The CDR3 DNA is TGCAGTGCTCCCCGAGCGGATACCTTCACAGATACGCAGTATTTT.